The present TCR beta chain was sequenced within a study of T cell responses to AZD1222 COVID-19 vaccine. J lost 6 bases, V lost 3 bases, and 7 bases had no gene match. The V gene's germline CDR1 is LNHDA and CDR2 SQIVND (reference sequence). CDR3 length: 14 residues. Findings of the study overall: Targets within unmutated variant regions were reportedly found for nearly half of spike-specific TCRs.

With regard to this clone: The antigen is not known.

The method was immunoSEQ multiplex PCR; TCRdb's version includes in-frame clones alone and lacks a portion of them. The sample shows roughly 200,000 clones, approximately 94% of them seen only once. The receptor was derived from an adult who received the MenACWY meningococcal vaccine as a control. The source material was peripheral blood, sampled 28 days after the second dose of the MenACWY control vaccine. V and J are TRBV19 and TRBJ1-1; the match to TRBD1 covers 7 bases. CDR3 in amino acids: CASSIPDRAPEAFF. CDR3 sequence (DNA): TGTGCCAGTAGTATCCCCGACAGGGCCCCTGAAGCTTTCTTT.